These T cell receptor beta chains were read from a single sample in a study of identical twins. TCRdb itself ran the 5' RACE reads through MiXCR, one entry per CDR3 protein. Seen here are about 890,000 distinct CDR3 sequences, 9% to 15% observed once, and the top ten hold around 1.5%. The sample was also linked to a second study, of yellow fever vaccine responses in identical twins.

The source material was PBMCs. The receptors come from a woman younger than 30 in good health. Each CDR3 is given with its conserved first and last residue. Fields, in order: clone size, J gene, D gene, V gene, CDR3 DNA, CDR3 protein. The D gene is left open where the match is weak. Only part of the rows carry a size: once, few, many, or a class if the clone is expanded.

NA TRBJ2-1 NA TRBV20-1 TGCAGTGCTCCGGGTTCTAGATATGAGCAGTTCTTC CSAPGSRYEQFF
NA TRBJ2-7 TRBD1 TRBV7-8 TGTGCCAGCACCCGGGCCCTAGGGACAGGGGTGAATTACGAGCAGTACTTC CASTRALGTGVNYEQYF
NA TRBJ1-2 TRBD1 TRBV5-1 TGCGCCAGCAGCGGGGACAGTTACTATGGCTACACCTTC CASSGDSYYGYTF
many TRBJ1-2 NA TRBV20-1 TGCAGTGCTAGAGTTGGGGGCAACTATGGCTACACCTTC CSARVGGNYGYTF
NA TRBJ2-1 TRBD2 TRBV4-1 TGCGCCAGCAGCCAAAACCTACTAGCGGGGGCTCTCAGTGAGCAGTTCTTC CASSQNLLAGALSEQFF
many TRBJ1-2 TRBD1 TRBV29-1 TGCAGCGCGTACTACAGGGGTGGCTATGGCTACACCTTC CSAYYRGGYGYTF
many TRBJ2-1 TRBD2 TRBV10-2 TGCGCCAGCTCGGTCCGAAGGGAGGGCGCGGAGTTCTTC CASSVRREGAEFF
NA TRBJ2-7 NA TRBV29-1 TGCAGCGTTGCGAAAGGGAGCGGGGAGCAGTACTTC CSVAKGSGEQYF
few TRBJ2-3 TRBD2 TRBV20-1 TGCAGTGCTAGAGTAGCGGGCCCTAGCACAGATACGCAGTATTTT CSARVAGPSTDTQYF
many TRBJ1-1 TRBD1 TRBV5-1 TGCGCCAGCAGCTCCGAGACTAATGGACAGGCGAACACTGAAGCTTTCTTT CASSSETNGQANTEAFF
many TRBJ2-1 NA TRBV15 TGTGCCACCAGCAGAGCGGGAATTAATGAGCAGTTCTTC CATSRAGINEQFF
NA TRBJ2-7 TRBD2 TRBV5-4 TGTGCCAGCAGGCCGACTAGCGGGAACGAGCAGTACTTC CASRPTSGNEQYF
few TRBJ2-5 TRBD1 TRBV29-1 TGCAGCGTTGGGGGGGGCCGGGACAGGGTCTTGAACAAAGAGACCCAGTACTTC CSVGGGRDRVLNKETQYF
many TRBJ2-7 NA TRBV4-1 TGCGCCAGCAGCCAAGCGGACAGAACTTACGAGCAGTACTTC CASSQADRTYEQYF
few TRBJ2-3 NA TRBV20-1 TGCAGTGCTAGATGGACCACAGATACGCAGTATTTT CSARWTTDTQYF
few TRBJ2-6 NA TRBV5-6 TGTGCCAGCAGCTCTACGTGGGGAAGATTCTCTGGGGCCAACGTCCTGACTTTC CASSSTWGRFSGANVLTF
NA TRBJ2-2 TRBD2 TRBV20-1 TGCAGTGCTAGTCCCAGCGGGGGGGCCATAGTATCCGGGGAGCTGTTTTTT CSASPSGGAIVSGELFF
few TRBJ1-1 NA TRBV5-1 TGCGCCAGCAGCTTGGGTTCCGGGTCAGAGGGGTCTGAAGCTTTCTTT CASSLGSGSEGSEAFF
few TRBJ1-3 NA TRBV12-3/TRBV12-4 TGTGCCAGCAGGGAACAGGTCCGCTCTGGAAACACCATATATTTT CASREQVRSGNTIYF
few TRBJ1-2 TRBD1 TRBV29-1 TGCAGCGTTGAGGACAGGTCGTCCTATGGCTACACCTTC CSVEDRSSYGYTF
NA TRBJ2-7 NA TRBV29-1 TGCAGCGTTGGGGGTCTCTCCGAGCAGTACTTC CSVGGLSEQYF
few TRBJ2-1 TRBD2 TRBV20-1 TGCAGTGCTCCTCTAGCGGGAGATGTGAATGAGCAGTTCTTC CSAPLAGDVNEQFF